Shown below are 11 T cell receptor beta chains from a single sample sequenced in a study of blood T cell repertoires in COVID-19. Libraries were prepared by immunoSEQ multiplex PCR; TCRdb keeps only in-frame clonotypes and omits some of them. The sample consists of nearly 400,000 clones, just under 90% of them appearing once. Sequencing was performed on PBMCs or T cells enriched from blood (not recorded which). Every receptor here comes from a woman aged 30 to 39 who had recovered from COVID-19.

V usage is TRBV2 and J usage is TRBJ1-1, with TRBD1 matching 8 bases. V gave up 5 bases and J gave up 0 bases; unmatched junction bases: 8. CDR1 and CDR2 (germline): SNHLY, FYNNEI. This CDR3 is built from 16 residues. The CDR3 DNA reads TGTGCCAGCAGTTTCCAGGGGGCGGGAATGAACACTGAAGCTTTCTTT. As protein: CASSFQGAGMNTEAFF. Complete variable domain (other parts from reference TRBV2 and TRBJ1-1): EPEVTQTPSHQVTQMGQEVILRCVPISNHLYFYWYRQILGQKVEFLVSFYNNEISEKSEIFDDQFSVERPDGSNFTLKIRSTKLEDSAMYFCASSFQGAGMNTEAFFGQGTRLTVV.

The chain joins TRBV5-6 to TRBJ1-3, with D possibly matching TRBD1 (6 bases). V gave up 5 bases and J gave up 4 bases, with 13 bases separating them. Germline V gene lookup returns CDR1 SGHDT and CDR2 YYEEEE. The CDR3 spans 14 residues. The CDR3 protein is CASSYRVSGNTIYF. The CDR3 nucleotides read TGTGCCAGCAGTTACAGGGTTTCGGGAAACACCATATATTTT.

This clone was counted a few times. Additional DNA sequences in this sample encode the identical CDR3. The rearrangement joins TRBV2 to TRBJ2-7, with D perhaps matching TRBD1 (5 bases). The CDR3 is made up of 12 amino acids. Germline V gene sequence: CDR1 SNHLY, CDR2 FYNNEI. V was clipped by 6 bases and J by 2 bases, with 8 bases between them. CDR3 in DNA: TGTGCCAGCAGGCGACAGACCTACGAGCAGTACTTC. It yields the protein CASRRQTYEQYF.

The chain uses TRBV9 and TRBJ1-4; 7 bases map to TRBD1. CDR1 and CDR2 (germline): SGDLS, YYNGEE. The CDR3 totals 14 residues. V shed 4 bases and J 5 bases; nucleotides not matched to a gene: 5. The CDR3, as DNA: TGTGCCAGCAGCCTGGGACAGACAAATGAAAAACTGTTTTTT. This translates into CASSLGQTNEKLFF. Using reference TRBV9 and TRBJ1-4 for the parts outside the CDR3, the full variable domain is DSGVTQTPKHLITATGQRVTLRCSPRSGDLSVYWYQQSLDQGLQFLIQYYNGEERAKGNILERFSAQQFPDLHSELNLSSLELGDSALYFCASSLGQTNEKLFFGSGTQLSVL.

V gene TRBV25-1 combines with J gene TRBJ1-2; 9 nucleotides line up with TRBD1. The germline V gene has CDR1 MGHDK and CDR2 SYGVNS. The CDR3 consists of 13 residues. The trim removed 1 base at V and 8 bases at J, leaving 2 bases unmatched. The CDR3 spells CASSEFTGGGYTF. In DNA, the CDR3 is TGTGCCAGCAGTGAATTCACAGGGGGCGGCTACACCTTC.

The V gene is TRBV4-1, the J gene TRBJ2-7, with 10 nucleotides matching TRBD1. Germline CDR1 is MGHRA and CDR2 is YSYEKL. With 3 bases clipped from V and 9 bases from J, the junction kept 8 bases outside the gene matches. The CDR3 sequence is 14 residues long. The CDR3 loop is CASSQITRDRGQYF. CDR3 nucleotide sequence: TGCGCCAGCAGCCAGATAACCCGGGACAGGGGGCAGTACTTC.

The chain recombines TRBV30 with TRBJ1-1; D may be TRBD1 (5 bases). The CDR3 has 14 residues. Germline values: CDR1 GTSNPN, CDR2 SVGIG (reference sequence). CDR3 protein: CAGYRGIGNTEAFF. The CDR3 DNA is TGTGCTGGATATCGGGGGATCGGGAACACTGAAGCTTTCTTT.

To note about this clone: One end of the junction fails to match germline, which may point to a read error. The J gene is TRBJ1-2, the V gene TRBV2; maybe TRBD1 (6 bases). The CDR3 consists of 16 residues. Germline assignment: CDR1 SNHLY and CDR2 FYNNEI. Here the CDR3 reads CASREGRDTPYRGYTF. DNA for the CDR3: TGTGCCAGCAGAGAAGGCCGGGACACCCCGTATCGTGGCTACACCTTC.

This chain links TRBV7-9 with TRBJ2-3; 7 bases map to TRBD1. With V trimmed by 2 bases and J by 6 bases, 8 bases remained unmatched. CDR1 SEHNR and CDR2 FQNEAQ come from the germline V gene (reference sequence). The CDR3 covers 15 residues. CDR3 protein: CASSLNRGRRDTQYF. The CDR3 DNA is TGTGCCAGCAGCTTAAACAGGGGTAGGAGGGATACGCAGTATTTT.

The V call is TRBV27, the J call TRBJ2-7, with TRBD2 as a possible D gene (6 bases). V lost 8 bases to trimming and J lost 0 bases, with 14 bases between them. There are 14 residues in the CDR3. CDR1 and CDR2 from the germline V gene are MNHEY and SMNVEV (reference sequence). Written as DNA, the CDR3 is TGTGCCAGCCACTCAACGGGACTCTCCTACGAGCAGTACTTC. Its protein is CASHSTGLSYEQYF.

J is TRBJ1-2 and V is TRBV6-5, with 7 bases lining up with TRBD1. With V trimmed by 0 bases and J by 6 bases, 4 bases remained unmatched. Per the germline V gene, CDR1 is MNHEY and CDR2 is SVGAGI. The length of the CDR3 is 14 residues. The CDR3 DNA reads TGTGCCAGCAGTTACTCAGAGGGGGCGAATGGCTACACCTTC. It codes for CASSYSEGANGYTF.